This section outlines one T cell receptor (beta chain) sequence together with its context. What it binds is not known. The data derive from a study of cytomegalovirus exposure and HLA in healthy donors. The PCR had 60 Vbeta and 13 Jbeta primers. Libraries were prepared by immunoSEQ multiplex PCR; TCRdb keeps only in-frame clonotypes and omits some of them. The sample consists of about 94,000 clones, roughly three fifths of them appearing once. Findings and caveats of the study: Versus the approximately 670-donor mean, an Asian-associated ancestry cluster reportedly showed fewer N-insertions in a later analysis.

This CDR3 has 14 amino acids. CDR1 and CDR2 from the germline V gene are WSHSY and SAAADI. V was clipped by 6 bases and J by 3 bases; unmatched bases: 3. The chain carries TRBV10-2 and TRBJ2-1; 9 bases are shared with TRBD2. What was sequenced was PBMCs. The TCR originated in a man aged 25-45 years in good health and CMV-seronegative. CDR3: CASRQREDYNEQFF. The CDR3 DNA follows: TGCGCCAGCAGACAGCGGGAGGACTACAATGAGCAGTTCTTC.